This T cell receptor beta chain is drawn from a study of shared T cell receptors in the human thymus. Germline CDR1 MDHEN, CDR2 SYDVKM. The ends lost 8 bases at V and 2 bases at J; junction bases unmatched: 15. The CDR3 consists of 18 residues. This table comes from immunoSEQ multiplex PCR, and its TCRdb copy is limited to in-frame clones, with some not included. Found here are 630,000 or so clones, 87% of them singletons; the top ten hold just under 0.0095%. This sample also belongs to another study, concerning human thymus T cells.

The receptor comes from a boy under three years old with a congenital heart defect. Sequenced sample: thymocytes. V gene TRBV28 combines with J gene TRBJ1-2; 12 bases map to TRBD1. The CDR3 DNA is TGTGCCAGCTTCCCCCGGTGGGACAGGGGGCGCGAGAACTATGGCTACACCTTC. Its protein product is CASFPRWDRGRENYGYTF.